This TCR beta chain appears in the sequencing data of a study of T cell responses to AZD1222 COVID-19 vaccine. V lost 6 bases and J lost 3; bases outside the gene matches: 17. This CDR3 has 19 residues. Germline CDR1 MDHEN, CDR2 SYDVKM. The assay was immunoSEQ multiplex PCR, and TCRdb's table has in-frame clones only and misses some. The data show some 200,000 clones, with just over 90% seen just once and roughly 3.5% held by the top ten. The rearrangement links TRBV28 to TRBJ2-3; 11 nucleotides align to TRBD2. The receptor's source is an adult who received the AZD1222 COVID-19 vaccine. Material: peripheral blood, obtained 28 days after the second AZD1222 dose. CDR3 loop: CASRPRPRLAGKGTDTQYF. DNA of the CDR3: TGTGCCAGCAGACCTCGACCGAGACTAGCGGGAAAGGGTACAGATACGCAGTATTTT.